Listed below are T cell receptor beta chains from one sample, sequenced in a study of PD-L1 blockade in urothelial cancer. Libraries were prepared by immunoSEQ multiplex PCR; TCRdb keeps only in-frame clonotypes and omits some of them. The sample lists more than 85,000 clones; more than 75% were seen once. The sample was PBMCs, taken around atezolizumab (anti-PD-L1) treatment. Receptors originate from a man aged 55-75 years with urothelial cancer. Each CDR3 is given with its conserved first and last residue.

CDR3aa: CASRAGNTEAFF
v_gene: TRBV2

CDR3aa: CASSLFLGGGPYYEQYF
v_gene: TRBV7-2

CDR3aa: CASSVGGLYTDTQYF
v_gene: TRBV9

CDR3aa: CSVVEGAGANVLTF
v_gene: TRBV29-1

CDR3aa: CAWSVRDRDVGELFF
v_gene: TRBV30

CDR3aa: CASSLAPGPYEQYF
v_gene: TRBV7-6

CDR3aa: CASSLNLFSGANVLTF
v_gene: TRBV5-4

CDR3aa: CASSLDLELAGGVEQFF
v_gene: TRBV11-2

CDR3aa: CASSLRGDRGSDEQYF
v_gene: TRBV4-1

CDR3aa: CASSLSLYNTEAFF
v_gene: TRBV9

CDR3aa: CASSSSGGKGSGANVLTF
v_gene: TRBV7-9

CDR3aa: CASSGTSGSTDTQYF
v_gene: TRBV18

CDR3aa: CASSSPGQGAAFF
v_gene: TRBV13

CDR3aa: CASSYLLGGDYEQFF
v_gene: TRBV6-5

CDR3aa: CASRGMREDIDTQYF
v_gene: TRBV5-6

CDR3aa: CASSYESGGTDTQYF
v_gene: TRBV6-5

CDR3aa: CASSIGTSGQETQYF
v_gene: TRBV5-1